This record looks at one TCR beta chain sequence and its context. Antigen specificity is unknown. The study ran its PCR with 60 Vbeta and 13 Jbeta primers. Using immunoSEQ multiplex PCR, the repertoire was profiled, and TCRdb retains in-frame clones only, with some absent. The sample has roughly 150,000 clones; around four fifths are singletons. Trimming removed 5 bases from V and 4 bases from J, with 9 bases in between. This CDR3 comprises 12 residues. CDR1 and CDR2 from the germline V gene are SGHRS and YFSETQ. The data were obtained in a study of cytomegalovirus exposure and HLA in healthy donors. Study in general: A preliminary data release comprised around 85 million unique TCRs obtained from HLA-typed donors.

Study findings and constraints: HLA-A and HLA-B allele assignments for most subjects were reportedly predicted accurately using TCR beta sequences.

The receptor was isolated from a boy younger than 10 in good health and CMV-seronegative. This chain joins TRBV5-1 and TRBJ2-5, with TRBD2 as a possible D gene (6 bases). The sequencing sample was made of PBMCs. This chain's CDR3 is CASREGGETQYF. The CDR3 region has the DNA TGCGCCAGCAGAGAGGGAGGAGAGACCCAGTACTTC.